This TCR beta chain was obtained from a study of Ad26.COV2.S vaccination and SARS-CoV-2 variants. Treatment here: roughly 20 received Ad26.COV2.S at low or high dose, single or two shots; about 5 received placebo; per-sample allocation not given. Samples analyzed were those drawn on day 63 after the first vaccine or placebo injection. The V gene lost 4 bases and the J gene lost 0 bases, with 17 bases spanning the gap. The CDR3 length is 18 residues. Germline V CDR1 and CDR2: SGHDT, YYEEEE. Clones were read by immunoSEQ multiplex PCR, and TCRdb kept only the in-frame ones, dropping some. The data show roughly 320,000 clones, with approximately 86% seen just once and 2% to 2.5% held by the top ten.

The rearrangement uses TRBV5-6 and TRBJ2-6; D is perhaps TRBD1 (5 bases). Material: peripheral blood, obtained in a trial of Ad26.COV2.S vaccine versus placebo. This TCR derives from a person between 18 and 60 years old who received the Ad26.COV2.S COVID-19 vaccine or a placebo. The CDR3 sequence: CASSQPQGRHSGANVLTF. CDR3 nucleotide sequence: TGTGCCAGCAGCCAGCCCCAGGGCAGACACTCTGGGGCCAACGTCCTGACTTTC.